This T cell receptor (beta chain) was captured in a study of OX40 agonist ivuxolimab in advanced cancers. The study in broad terms: The costimulatory receptor OX40 (CD134) was targeted by ivuxolimab, a fully human IgG2 agonistic monoclonal antibody. Partial responses occurred in three dose-escalation patients, of whom one had hepatocellular carcinoma and two had cutaneous melanoma. The point of sequencing TCRbeta in the periphery was to test whether ivuxolimab changed TCR sequence diversity and drove clonal T-cell expansion. Intravenous ivuxolimab was administered to patients every 2 weeks at six dose levels: 0.01, 0.1, 0.3, 1.5, 3 and 10 mg/kg. The paper reports the monotherapy dose-escalation portion (N ≈ 52 patients) of the phase I ivuxolimab trial. Of the 52 patients in dose escalation, some 20 had hepatocellular carcinoma, approximately 15 had melanoma, 9 had renal cell carcinoma and 9 had head and neck cancer. Prior anti-PD-1, anti-PD-L1 or anti-CTLA-4 therapy was permitted, and checkpoint inhibitors had been received by about 37% of dose-escalation patients. In the dose-escalation cohort, 82.7% of patients were male, and the mean age was approximately 60 years with a range of roughly 20 to 79. Broader findings and caveats from the paper: At doses of 0.1 to 3.0 mg/kg, clonal expansion of both CD4+ and CD8+ blood T cells was observed from baseline to week 6. After ivuxolimab, expanded clones were on average more numerous among CD8+ T cells than among CD4+ T cells. In the 0.1-3.0 mg/kg groups, partial responders had among the lowest normalized peripheral clonal expansion, particularly in CD8+ T cells. Which antigens the clonally expanded peripheral T cells were specific for was not determined. Low levels of normalized T-cell clonal expansion were also seen in some patients who did not respond.

The trial excluded patients who had a history of autoimmune disease or who were on systemic immunosuppression. Peripheral blood for TCR sequencing was collected from all dose cohorts at baseline, on cycle 4 day 1, and on cycle 7 day 1. The samples were drawn from a first-in-human, open-label, multicenter phase I dose-escalation trial of ivuxolimab. Adults with locally advanced or metastatic melanoma, renal cell, hepatocellular, or head and neck squamous cell carcinoma were enrolled in the trial. CD4+ and CD8+ T cells were sorted separately from peripheral blood before TCR sequencing. Details on this clone: The antigen this receptor binds is unknown. The record has no base qualities; no much larger clone is one base away.

For sequencing of the TCRbeta CDR3 region, genomic DNA was extracted from the sorted cells. TCRbeta CDR3 regions were sequenced using the immunoSEQ Assay. TCRdb re-hosts the immuneACCESS table, in-frame sequences only. Its copies lack some clones; in the studies checked, an unresolved V gene accounts for under half of them, and the cause for the rest is not known. The sample table holds roughly 72,000 clones, of which roughly 80% were seen once. Around 5% of the sample comes from the top ten. In the germline V gene (reference sequence), CDR1 corresponds to MNHNY and CDR2 to SVGAGI. Measured from the cysteine to the phenylalanine, the CDR3 is 15 residues long. Kept here is only the CDR3 DNA, which spans 45 bases and is read in frame from base 1. Trimming takes 6 bases from V and 9 bases from J, and the germline ends sit 21 bases apart.

This sequence originates from an adult with an advanced solid tumor such as melanoma, head and neck, liver or kidney cancer. The input for sequencing was CD4+ or CD8+ T cells sorted from blood, taken in a trial of the OX40 agonist ivuxolimab. This sequence uses TRBV6-6 and TRBJ1-3, with the D gene too uncertain to name. The CDR3 reads as follows: CASRDPVSPIGTIYF. The DNA sequence reads TGTGCCAGCAGGGATCCCGTCAGCCCAATAGGCACCATATATTTT.